This T cell receptor beta chain was profiled in a study of control samples from healthy donors and cancer patients. Clones were sequenced by immunoSEQ multiplex PCR, and TCRdb holds only the in-frame ones, with some missing. The sample has approximately 100,000 clones, roughly 92% seen once. This receptor was obtained from a human donor in good health. The donor label of this sample is uncertain. Sequencing was performed on blood.

CDR3 region: CASSPRGDSLSNTEAFF. DNA of the CDR3: TGTGCCAGCTCACCCCGAGGGGACAGCCTCTCGAACACTGAAGCTTTCTTT. The chain employs TRBV18 and TRBJ1-1; 7 bases are shared with TRBD1. The CDR3 runs to 17 residues. Germline-derived CDR1 and CDR2 are KGHSH and LQKENI. V shed 3 bases, J shed 1 base, and the junction held 11 bases outside the gene matches.